The entry below gives a single T cell receptor (beta chain) sequence along with its context. The sample originates from a study of blood T cell repertoires in COVID-19. Trimming at V came to 6 bases and at J to 5 bases, leaving 5 bases not matched to a gene. The CDR3 length is 13 residues. The germline gives CDR1 MNHEY, CDR2 SVGAGI. Categorization into cohorts depended on clinical history that participants reported. Clones were sequenced by immunoSEQ multiplex PCR, and TCRdb holds only the in-frame ones, with some missing. The repertoire holds fewer than 350,000 clones, with 85% as singletons. This chain joins TRBV6-5 and TRBJ1-2; 8 bases are a match to TRBD1. This TCR was recovered from a woman in her fifties or sixties who had recovered from COVID-19. Sequencing used PBMCs or T cells enriched from blood (not recorded which). CDR3 nucleotides: TGTGCCAGCAGACAGGACAGGGATTATGGCTACACCTTC. This codes for CASRQDRDYGYTF.